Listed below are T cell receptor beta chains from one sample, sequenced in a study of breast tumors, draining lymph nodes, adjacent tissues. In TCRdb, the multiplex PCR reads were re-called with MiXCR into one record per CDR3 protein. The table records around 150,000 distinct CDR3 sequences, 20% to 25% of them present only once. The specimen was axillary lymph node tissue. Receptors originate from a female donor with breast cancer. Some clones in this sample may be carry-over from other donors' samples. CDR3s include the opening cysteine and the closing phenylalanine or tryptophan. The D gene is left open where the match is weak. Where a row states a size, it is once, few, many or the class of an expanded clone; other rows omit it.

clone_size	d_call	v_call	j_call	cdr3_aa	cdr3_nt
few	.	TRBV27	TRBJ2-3	CASSFLGDWGTDTQYF	TGTGCCAGCAGTTTTTTAGGGGACTGGGGCACAGATACGCAGTATTTT
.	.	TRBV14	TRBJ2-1	CASSQTFDEQFF	TGTGCCAGCAGCCAAACCTTTGATGAGCAGTTCTTC
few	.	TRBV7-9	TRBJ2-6	CASSPLGLSTGANVLTF	TGTGCCAGCAGCCCCCTGGGGCTTTCTACTGGGGCCAACGTCCTGACTTTC
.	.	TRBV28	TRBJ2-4	CASSIGGSKNIQYF	TGTGCCAGCAGTATTGGCGGATCCAAAAACATTCAGTACTTC
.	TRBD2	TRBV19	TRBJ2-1	CASSAILAGGTEQFF	TGTGCCAGTAGTGCAATACTAGCGGGAGGTACTGAGCAGTTCTTC
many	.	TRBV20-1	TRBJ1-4	CSANREINEKLFF	TGCAGTGCTAACAGGGAAATAAATGAAAAACTGTTTTTT
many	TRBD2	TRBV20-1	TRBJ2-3	CSARHKLAASTDTQYF	TGCAGTGCTAGACATAAACTAGCGGCTAGCACAGATACGCAGTATTTT
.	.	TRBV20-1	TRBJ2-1	CSARASASSYNEQFF	TGCAGTGCTAGAGCTAGCGCTTCCTCCTACAATGAGCAGTTCTTC
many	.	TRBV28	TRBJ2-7	CASSYGEQYF	TGTGCCAGCAGCTACGGCGAGCAGTACTTC
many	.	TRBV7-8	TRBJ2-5	CASSLVGRKETQYF	TGTGCCAGCAGCTTAGTCGGCAGGAAAGAGACCCAGTACTTC
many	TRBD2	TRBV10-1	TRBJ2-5	CASKGLAPWVQETQYF	TGCGCCAGCAAAGGACTAGCGCCGTGGGTCCAAGAGACCCAGTACTTC
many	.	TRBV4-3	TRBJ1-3	CASSFTGHTIYF	TGCGCCAGCAGTTTTACGGGGCACACCATATATTTT
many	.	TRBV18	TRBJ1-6	CASSTDNSNSPLHF	TGTGCCAGCTCAACCGATAATAGTAATTCACCCCTCCACTTT
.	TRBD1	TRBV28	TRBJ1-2	CASSLTGGGYTF	TGTGCCAGCAGTTTAACAGGGGGCGGCTACACCTTC
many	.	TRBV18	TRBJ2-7	CASSPMGSYEQYF	TGTGCCAGCTCACCGATGGGATCCTACGAGCAGTACTTC
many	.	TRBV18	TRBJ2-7	CASSPPSHTRIFF	TGTGCCAGCTCACCACCGAGTCATACAAGGATATTCTTC